These 21 T cell receptor beta chains were all obtained from the same sample, sequenced in a study of blood T cells in healthy people across ages. Next came a second PCR, run for roughly 6 to 11 cycles, which used a sample-barcoded 5' primer along with a J-beta primer mix. Using its own MiXCR run on the 5' RACE reads, TCRdb lists one record per CDR3 protein. In the table there are about 670,000 distinct CDR3 sequences, over 40% of which are singletons. The source material was blood. These receptors came from a woman older than 75 in good health.

Only a few counts were recorded for this clonotype. V and J are TRBV11-2 and TRBJ2-5; D perhaps matches TRBD2 (6 bases). CDR1 and CDR2 (germline): SGHAT, FQNNGV. The CDR3 has 14 amino acids. Trimming left V 1 base short and J 4 bases short, with 10 bases between. CDR3 in amino acids: CASSLVVAAETQYF. The DNA of the CDR3 is TGTGCCAGCAGCTTAGTGGTAGCGGCAGAGACCCAGTACTTC. The whole variable domain, filled in from reference TRBV11-2 and TRBJ2-5, reads EAGVAQSPRYKIIEKRQSVAFWCNPISGHATLYWYQQILGQGPKLLIQFQNNGVVDDSQLPKDRFSAERLKGVDSTLKIQPAKLEDSAVYLCASSLVVAAETQYFGPGTRLLVL.

The chain joins TRBV24-1 to TRBJ2-2; perhaps TRBD1 as D (6 bases). CDR1 KGHDR and CDR2 SFDVKD come from the germline V gene. V was clipped by 6 bases and J by 0 bases, with 13 bases between them. The CDR3 runs 16 residues. CDR3 nucleotide sequence: TGTGCCACCAGTAACGCCGGGACACCGAACACCGGGGAGCTGTTTTTT. This gives the protein CATSNAGTPNTGELFF.

This rearrangement joins TRBV6-5 to TRBJ2-1, with 8 positions matching TRBD1. The CDR3 runs 15 residues. Germline values: CDR1 MNHEY, CDR2 SVGAGI. Trimming took 2 bases from V and 9 from J; bases not matched to a gene: 9. The CDR3 DNA is TGTGCCAGCAGTTACCCCAGGACAGGGTATTCTGAGCAGTTCTTC. Translated: CASSYPRTGYSEQFF.

This clonotype was detected ten times or more. The genes are TRBV20-1 and TRBJ2-3; either TRBD1 or TRBD2 may supply D (5 bases each). The length of the CDR3 is 14 residues. The V and J ends lost 3 bases and 2 bases respectively, with 12 bases between them. Per germline, CDR1 DFQATT and CDR2 SNEGSKA (reference sequence). The CDR3 is CSASWTGHTDTQYF. In nucleotides, the CDR3 is TGCAGTGCTAGCTGGACGGGGCACACAGATACGCAGTATTTT.

The sample holds one count of this clonotype. A much larger clone sits a single nucleotide away, making a read error possible. This chain joins TRBV20-1 and TRBJ2-5; 9 bases line up with TRBD2. The V and J ends lost 1 base and 2 bases, in that order; junction bases with no gene match: 2. The CDR3 extends over 14 amino acids. Per germline, CDR1 DFQATT and CDR2 SNEGSKA (reference sequence). The CDR3 DNA sequence: TGCAGTGCTAGAGCAGCGGGGGGACAAGAGACCCAGTACTTC. Protein: CSARAAGGQETQYF.

This rearrangement joins TRBV9 to TRBJ1-5, with 7 bases that match TRBD1. There are 14 residues in the CDR3. Trimming removed 4 bases from V and 0 bases from J; junction bases left unmatched: 1. In germline, CDR1 is SGDLS, CDR2 YYNGEE. CDR3 nucleotides: TGTGCCAGCAGCAAGGGGGCTAGCAATCAGCCCCAGCATTTT. This translates into CASSKGASNQPQHF.

In its sample, this clonotype was seen once. An end of the junction does not agree with germline; a read error may underlie this. V usage is TRBV2 and J usage is TRBJ2-1; 7 bases align to TRBD1. Germline V gene lookup returns CDR1 SNHLY and CDR2 FYNNEI. The CDR3 runs 15 residues. In DNA form, the CDR3 reads TGTGCCGGCAGTTCGACAGGGAGCTCCTACAATGAGCAGTTCTTC. This sequence encodes CAGSSTGSSYNEQFF.

This chain connects TRBV6-6 to TRBJ2-1; D not certain. Germline loops: CDR1 MNHNY, CDR2 SVGAGI (reference sequence). The CDR3 covers 14 residues. V shed 2 bases and J shed 8 bases, with 13 bases lying between them. The CDR3 DNA reads TGTGCCAGCAGTTACACAGCCCCACTCGATGAGCAGTTCTTC. Its protein product is CASSYTAPLDEQFF.

In regard to this clonotype: One end of the junction varies from germline; a read error may be responsible. The chain combines TRBV5-1 with TRBJ1-2; a weak D match, TRBD1 (5 bases). Germline loops: CDR1 SGHRS, CDR2 YFSETQ. This CDR3 has 14 amino acids. The CDR3 coding sequence is TGCGCCAGCAGCTTGCTGGGGCAGTCGGGAGGCTATACCTTC. This codes for CASSLLGQSGGYTF.

J is TRBJ1-4 and V is TRBV20-1, with D unresolved. CDR3 length equals 14 residues. The germline V and J ends were trimmed by 6 bases and 5 bases, with 16 bases remaining between them. CDR1 and CDR2 (germline): DFQATT, SNEGSKA (reference sequence). The CDR3 protein is CSAPAALRNEKLFF. The CDR3 region has the DNA TGCAGTGCCCCAGCGGCATTGAGAAATGAAAAACTGTTTTTT.

The chain combines TRBV9 with TRBJ1-3; D not certain. The V and J ends lost 0 bases and 0 bases respectively, with 16 bases between them. CDR3 length equals 18 residues. The germline CDR1 and CDR2 sequences are SGDLS and YYNGEE. The CDR3 DNA is TGTGCCAGCAGCGTAGTTCGGGATTGGGATTTCTCTGGAAACACCATATATTTT. Encoded protein: CASSVVRDWDFSGNTIYF. Based on the CDR3 plus reference TRBV9 and TRBJ1-3, the full variable domain is DSGVTQTPKHLITATGQRVTLRCSPRSGDLSVYWYQQSLDQGLQFLIQYYNGEERAKGNILERFSAQQFPDLHSELNLSSLELGDSALYFCASSVVRDWDFSGNTIYFGEGSWLTVV.

This clonotype occurred a few times. Mismatch with germline at one junction end may stem from a read error. The gene calls are TRBV2 and TRBJ2-1; tentatively, D is TRBD1 (5 bases). The CDR3 has 14 residues. The germline CDR1 and CDR2 sequences are SNHLY and FYNNEI. CDR3 region: CAGSDQGSYNEQFF. The CDR3, as DNA: TGTGCCGGCAGTGACCAGGGATCCTACAATGAGCAGTTCTTC. The full variable domain, rest sourced from reference TRBV2 and TRBJ2-1, is EPEVTQTPSHQVTQMGQEVILRCVPISNHLYFYWYRQILGQKVEFLVSFYNNEISEKSEIFDDQFSVERPDGSNFTLKIRSTKLEDSAMYFCAGSDQGSYNEQFFGPGTRLTVL.

V gene TRBV6-4 combines with J gene TRBJ2-3, with D perhaps matching TRBD2 (6 bases). The germline CDR1 and CDR2 sequences are MRHNA and SNTAGT. V was shortened by 2 bases and J by 5 bases, with 14 bases between the two germline ends. CDR3 length: 15 amino acids. The CDR3 DNA sequence: TGTGCCAGCAGTGACGCTGCTGGGGAGGTAGATACGCAGTATTTT. Protein: CASSDAAGEVDTQYF.

Worth noting for this clonotype: A much bigger clone sits one base away, suggesting this may be a read error. J is TRBJ2-7 and V is TRBV7-6; D is uncertain. Germline V gives CDR1 SGHVS, CDR2 FNYEAQ. The CDR3 runs 12 residues. The DNA for the CDR3 is TGTGTCAGCAGCTTAGGGTCGGCGGCCCAGTACTTC. Protein: CVSSLGSAAQYF.

The chain carries TRBV27 and TRBJ2-2; D is uncertain. The germline gives CDR1 MNHEY, CDR2 SMNVEV (reference sequence). The V and J ends lost 6 bases and 6 bases respectively, with 17 bases between them. This CDR3 has 15 residues. The CDR3 bases are TGTGCCAGCAGGACTCAGGCCCCTGTAGCCGGGGAGCTGTTTTTT. This translates into CASRTQAPVAGELFF.

This rearrangement joins TRBV20-1 to TRBJ2-1; 10 bases fit TRBD1. The junction had 5 bases not matched to a gene; V was cut back by 3 bases and J by 3 bases. This CDR3 spans 15 amino acids. Looked up from germline, CDR1 is DFQATT and CDR2 is SNEGSKA (reference sequence). The CDR3 nucleotides are TGCAGTGCTAGCGACAGGGGGCGCTTCTACAATGAGCAGTTCTTC. This encodes CSASDRGRFYNEQFF.

The chain links TRBV5-1 to TRBJ1-1; D is unclear. This CDR3 contains 15 residues. Germline values: CDR1 SGHRS, CDR2 YFSETQ. Trimming cost V 4 bases and J 0 bases, with 13 bases left between them. The CDR3 sequence is CASSRGHGLNTEAFF. The CDR3 DNA reads TGCGCCAGCAGCCGAGGGCATGGACTGAACACTGAAGCTTTCTTT.

For this clonotype: The junction shows a germline mismatch at one end, possibly a read error. J is TRBJ1-2 and V is TRBV7-3, with unresolved D. CDR1 and CDR2 (germline): SGHTA, FQGTGA. The CDR3 has 13 amino acids. CDR3 nucleotide sequence: TGTGCCGGCAGCCCAGATAATAACTATGGCTACACCTTC. Protein sequence: CAGSPDNNYGYTF. The complete variable domain, with remaining parts taken from reference TRBV7-3 and TRBJ1-2, reads GAGVSQTPSNKVTEKGKYVELRCDPISGHTALYWYRQSLGQGPEFLIYFQGTGAADDSGLPNDRFFAVRPEGSVSTLKIQRTERGDSAVYLCAGSPDNNYGYTFGSGTRLTVV.

Worth noting for this clonotype: Being one base from a much bigger clone, this may be a read error. V and J are TRBV10-3 and TRBJ2-5; no clear D gene. Germline V gene data show CDR1 as ENHRY and CDR2 as SYGVKD. This CDR3 comprises 13 residues. CDR3: CAISQNYQEIQYF. The CDR3 bases are TGTGCCATCAGCCAGAATTACCAAGAGATCCAGTACTTC.

Points on this clonotype: It may be a read error: a sequence one base away is much more abundant. The genes are TRBV24-1 and TRBJ2-1; 7 positions agree with TRBD2. This CDR3 contains 16 residues. Germline values: CDR1 KGHDR, CDR2 SFDVKD. The CDR3 is CATSDLQSGMHNERFF. DNA for the CDR3: TGTGCCACCAGTGATTTGCAAAGCGGGATGCACAATGAGCGGTTCTTC.

V usage is TRBV7-2 and J usage is TRBJ1-5; no reliable D call. Germline loops: CDR1 SGHTA, CDR2 FQGNSA. The CDR3 consists of 15 residues. Trimming took off 8 bases at V and 0 bases at J, with 14 bases between the two ends. The CDR3 protein is CASSGRTDSNQPQHF. For the CDR3, the DNA is TGTGCCAGCTCGGGGAGGACGGATAGCAATCAGCCCCAGCATTTT.